This TCR beta chain was retrieved from a study of T-cell memory formation after mild COVID-19 (dated by TCRdb to 2020 to 2022). Background on the whole study: TCR sequence clusters from the two donors were largely donor specific. In two donors, T-cell clones that expanded and contracted after mild COVID-19 were tracked by sequencing TCRalpha and TCRbeta repertoires over time. Two young, previously healthy adult volunteers, one female and one male, were included in the cohort. Here is what the overall study found, with its caveats: Only a couple of mild cases were covered by the study, and larger cohorts that include severe cases with pre-infection samples were considered necessary. SARS-CoV-2 specificity was not confirmed for the second-wave clones peaking on day 37. Clones that contracted from day 15 to 85 showed balanced CD4/CD8 phenotypes, whereas a second wave of clones that expanded from day 15 to 37 leaned towards CD4+. The detection of some responding clones in pre-infection memory suggests that pre-existing cross-reactive memory T cells joined the SARS-CoV-2 response. Contracting CD4+ clones were located mainly in the CM and EM memory subsets, whereas CD8+ clones were found to be enriched in EMRA.

Measured from the cysteine to the phenylalanine, the CDR3 is 10 residues long. Only CDR3 DNA is held: 30 bases, read in frame from base 1. From a lookup of the germline V gene, CDR1 and CDR2 are SQVTM and ANQGSEA. This clonotype was picked up many times. No cognate antigen has been identified for it. A junction boundary mismatches the germline segment, possibly from a read error. Sequencing was performed on an Illumina NovaSeq 6000. Using 5'RACE with constant-segment primers, TCRalpha and TCRbeta cDNA libraries were constructed, with sample barcodes and unique molecular identifiers added in the process. RNA was extracted from every sample with Trizol reagent. Library amplification was performed in two PCR steps, and a second sample barcode and Illumina TruSeq adapters were introduced in the second step. Libraries were sequenced on an Illumina NovaSeq with 2 x 150 bp paired-end reads. The paper's data handling went like this. With migec v1.2.7, reads were demultiplexed and then collapsed into UMI-guided consensus sequences. Using mixcr v2.1.11, UMI consensuses were aligned to TRA and TRB V and J templates and then assembled into clonotypes. A clonotype was counted as expanded or contracted only if both edgeR and NoisET called the change significant, with noise models trained on biological replicates. edgeR calls used a false discovery rate-adjusted p below 0.01 and a log2 fold-change threshold of 1. As an exploratory analysis of dynamics, max-normalized trajectories of the 1000 most abundant clonotypes were examined by PCA with hierarchical clustering. Separately sequenced CD4+ and CD8+ repertoires were used to assign the CD4 or CD8 phenotype of responding clones. Starting from the raw public reads, TCRdb applied fastp trimming at Q25, assembled clones with MiXCR and retained in-frame beta chains. Identical CDR3 proteins give one entry, which carries the most common genes and DNA. These V and J calls are TCRdb output, not the study's own analysis. Present in this sample are a few hundred thousand distinct CDR3 sequences, over 15% of which were seen just once. Together, the top ten hold roughly a fifth of the sample.

Ficoll-Paque density gradient centrifugation was the method used to isolate PBMCs. Sequenced: PBMCs or a T cell subset sorted from them (not recorded which). This receptor was taken from a man between 18 and 29 years old who had mild COVID-19 (a few samples of this study predate the infection). The sample titles of this study are shuffled in the database, so cell type and time point are left out; the donor was told from shared clones. The chain is made from TRBV29-1 and TRBJ2-5, with a weak D call of TRBD2 (5 bases match). CDR3 loop: CSVEDPRVDF. The DNA sequence reads TGCAGCGTTGAAGATCCGAGGGTGGACTTC.